These 28 T cell receptor beta chains were all obtained from the same sample, sequenced in a study of shared clonotypes between healthy human individuals. Repertoires were generated with immunoSEQ multiplex PCR, while TCRdb's copy carries only in-frame clones and drops some. The table includes approximately 500,000 clones, 90% to 96% detected once. Sequenced sample: naive CD4+ T cells sorted from blood. Subset of the sample: CD45RA+ positively selected. These receptors all stem from a woman aged 25-40 years in good health.

This sequence joins TRBV7-9 and TRBJ2-7, with a tentative D call TRBD1 (5 bases). This CDR3 spans 14 amino acids. Trimming removed 5 bases at V and 4 bases at J, with 15 bases between. CDR1 is SEHNR, CDR2 FQNEAQ, per germline (reference sequence). The CDR3 protein is CASSPLARQYEQYF. CDR3 sequence (DNA): TGTGCCAGCAGCCCACTCGCCCGACAGTACGAGCAGTACTTC.

The rearrangement links TRBV4-2 to TRBJ2-1, with 7 bases aligning to TRBD2. This CDR3 comprises 17 residues. V lost 2 bases, J lost 1 base, and 8 bases stayed unmatched. Germline V gene lookup returns CDR1 LGHNA and CDR2 YNFKEQ. The CDR3 DNA reads as TGTGCCAGCAGCCAATCTGGGGGGGGACTTTCCTACAATGAGCAGTTCTTC. It translates to CASSQSGGGLSYNEQFF.

The CDR3 sequence is CASSFGRLADSTDTQYF. CDR3 DNA sequence: TGTGCCAGCAGTTTCGGGAGACTAGCGGATAGCACAGATACGCAGTATTTT. This chain connects TRBV27 to TRBJ2-3; 9 positions agree with TRBD2. This CDR3 has 17 amino acids. V lost 3 bases to trimming and J lost 0 bases; unmatched junction nucleotides: 7. The germline CDR1 and CDR2 sequences are MNHEY and SMNVEV (reference sequence).

This chain joins TRBV7-2 and TRBJ2-5, with TRBD2 matching over 10 bases. The end of the DNA is better explained by TRBJ2-7, so the J call may be wrong. The CDR3 spans 15 residues. Germline lookup yields CDR1 SGHTA and CDR2 FQGNSA. The CDR3 coding sequence is TGTGCCAGCAGCTTAACTAGCGGGAACCCCTACGAGCAGTACTTC. Encoded protein: CASSLTSGNPYEQYF.

The chain joins TRBV27 to TRBJ1-2; 7 bases align to TRBD1. Losses at the gene ends were 2 bases for V and 9 bases for J; bases not matched to a gene: 9. Germline CDR1 reads MNHEY; CDR2 reads SMNVEV (reference sequence). There are 14 residues in the CDR3. CDR3 in amino acids: CASSLRRQGNRYTF. DNA for the CDR3: TGTGCCAGCAGTTTACGAAGACAGGGTAATCGCTACACCTTC.

In the case of this clone: Other DNA sequences from this sample encode an identical CDR3 as well. The rearrangement links TRBV20-1 to TRBJ1-1; no reliable D call. V was clipped by 2 bases and J by 2 bases, with 3 bases between them. CDR3 length: 11 residues. CDR1 DFQATT and CDR2 SNEGSKA come from the germline V gene (reference sequence). CDR3 nucleotides: TGCAGTGCTAGACTAAACACTGAAGCTTTCTTT. This codes for CSARLNTEAFF.

A single count supports this clone. The chain employs TRBV9 and TRBJ2-2, with a tentative D call TRBD2 (6 bases). CDR3 size: 17 residues. Trimming removed 0 bases at V and 4 bases at J, with 16 bases between. Germline V lookup: CDR1 SGDLS, CDR2 YYNGEE. CDR3 coding DNA: TGTGCCAGCAGCGTAGTAGGAGGGTGGCCCAGCACCGGGGAGCTGTTTTTT. This translates into CASSVVGGWPSTGELFF.

This chain connects TRBV5-1 to TRBJ1-2; TRBD1 might be the D (6 bases). V was cut by 0 bases and J by 3 bases, with 30 bases left in between. The CDR3 spans 21 residues. Germline loops: CDR1 SGHRS, CDR2 YFSETQ. CDR3 region: CASSLDLRGIYQNREDYGYTF. The CDR3 DNA reads as TGCGCCAGCAGCTTGGATTTAAGGGGCATCTATCAAAACAGGGAGGACTATGGCTACACCTTC.

The chain couples TRBV4-1 to TRBJ2-7; the match to TRBD2 covers 7 bases. Per germline, CDR1 MGHRA and CDR2 YSYEKL. The CDR3 contains 15 residues. The junction had 17 bases not matched to a gene; V was cut back by 9 bases and J by 6 bases. This CDR3 is CASRDRTGGLREQYF. DNA of the CDR3: TGCGCCAGTAGGGATCGGACGGGAGGCTTGCGCGAGCAGTACTTC.

About this clone itself: Germline is not matched at one junction end, which may reflect a read error. The CDR3 DNA follows: TGTGCCAGCAGTCGGAGGGGGGCGTCCGAGCAGCACTTC. Translating gives CASSRRGASEQHF. The gene calls are TRBV28 and TRBJ2-7; D might be TRBD1 or TRBD2, each matching 6 bases. Looked up from germline, CDR1 is MDHEN and CDR2 is SYDVKM. The CDR3 has 13 amino acids.

The chain recombines TRBV28 with TRBJ2-7, with 9 bases that match TRBD2. CDR3 length: 15 residues. J was trimmed by 7 bases and V by 2 bases; bases with no gene match: 9. The V gene's germline CDR1 is MDHEN and CDR2 SYDVKM. CDR3 DNA: TGTGCCAGCAGTTTACCCCCCCTAGCGGGGCGTGAGCAGTACTTC. Translating gives CASSLPPLAGREQYF.

This chain uses TRBV18 with TRBJ2-7; 8 bases are shared with TRBD1. Germline V gives CDR1 KGHSH, CDR2 LQKENI. This CDR3 has 14 amino acids. V shed 6 bases, J shed 5 bases, and the junction held 9 bases outside the gene matches. The CDR3 is CASSPTGVNDEQYF. As DNA, the CDR3 is TGTGCCAGCTCCCCGACAGGGGTAAACGACGAGCAGTACTTC.

The chain links TRBV19 to TRBJ1-4; the D is unclear. Germline V gene sequence: CDR1 LNHDA, CDR2 SQIVND (reference sequence). This CDR3 has 16 residues. V lost 6 bases to trimming and J lost 0 bases, with 14 bases between them. The CDR3 DNA sequence: TGTGCCAGTAGGGGCGGTCTCGGCGCAACTAATGAAAAACTGTTTTTT. Translating it yields CASRGGLGATNEKLFF.

The J gene is TRBJ1-1, the V gene TRBV2, with D possibly matching TRBD1 (6 bases). Per germline, CDR1 SNHLY and CDR2 FYNNEI. Trimming stripped 3 bases from V and 6 bases from J, with 14 bases between. This CDR3 has 14 residues. The CDR3 sequence: CASSDLGGLAEAFF. Here the CDR3 DNA reads TGTGCCAGCAGTGATCTCGGGGGGCTGGCTGAAGCTTTCTTT.

The CDR3 sequence is CASSLEASGPYEQYF. As DNA, the CDR3 is TGTGCCAGCAGCTTGGAGGCTAGCGGGCCTTACGAGCAGTACTTC. The V and J genes are TRBV5-4 and TRBJ2-5, with 8 bases lining up with TRBD2. Near its end, the DNA agrees better with TRBJ2-7, so the J call may be wrong. Germline values: CDR1 SGHNT, CDR2 YYREEE (reference sequence). CDR3 length equals 15 residues.

J is TRBJ1-2 and V is TRBV1. TRBV1 is given as a pseudogene. The CDR3 sequence is 16 residues long. In DNA, the CDR3 is TGCACCAGCAGCGTTGCGCTTGTGCGAAAGACCTATGGCTACACCTTC. As protein: CTSSVALVRKTYGYTF.

The chain couples TRBV6-1 to TRBJ1-1, with D tentatively TRBD1 (6 bases). This CDR3 contains 13 residues. Trimming shortened V by 7 bases and J by 3 bases, and 12 bases separated the two germline ends. The germline gives CDR1 MNHNS, CDR2 SASEGT. CDR3 sequence: CASMRGYDTEAFF. CDR3 nucleotide sequence: TGTGCCAGCATGAGGGGGTATGACACTGAAGCTTTCTTT.

V and J are TRBV7-1 and TRBJ2-7; 11 positions agree with TRBD2. TRBV7-1 is classed as an ORF, of uncertain function. The CDR3 contains 15 residues. Trimming at V came to 6 bases and at J to 4 bases, leaving 8 bases not matched to a gene. The CDR3 protein is CASSLALAGEYEQYF. DNA for the CDR3: TGTGCCAGCAGTCTTGCACTAGCGGGAGAGTACGAGCAGTACTTC.

This rearrangement joins TRBV19 to TRBJ1-5; D possibly corresponds to TRBD1 (6 bases). This CDR3 region has 15 residues. V lost 4 bases and J 2 bases, leaving 12 bases between the germline ends. The germline V gene has CDR1 LNHDA and CDR2 SQIVND (reference sequence). The CDR3 loop is CASSKLGQRNQPQHF. In nucleotides, the CDR3 is TGTGCCAGTAGTAAACTAGGACAGCGCAATCAGCCCCAGCATTTT.

The V and J genes are TRBV6-4 and TRBJ1-5, with D unclear. Germline loops: CDR1 MRHNA, CDR2 SNTAGT. V shed 9 bases and J shed 4 bases, with 13 bases lying between them. This CDR3 spans 13 amino acids. CDR3 sequence: CAREILENQPQHF. The CDR3 nucleotides are TGTGCCAGGGAGATACTCGAAAATCAGCCCCAGCATTTT.

This chain links TRBV28 with TRBJ2-3; D possibly uses TRBD1 or TRBD2 (6 bases each). V dropped 5 bases and J dropped 6 bases, with 9 bases sitting between them. Per germline, CDR1 MDHEN and CDR2 SYDVKM. The length of the CDR3 is 12 residues. CDR3 bases: TGTGCCAGCAGTACCGGGGGCGATACGCAGTATTTT. Translated: CASSTGGDTQYF. Full variable domain (remainder filled in from reference TRBV28 and TRBJ2-3): DVKVTQSSRYLVKRTGEKVFLECVQDMDHENMFWYRQDPGLGLRLIYFSYDVKMKEKGDIPEGYSVSREKKERFSLILESASTNQTSMYLCASSTGGDTQYFGPGTRLTVL.

The chain employs TRBV7-9 and TRBJ2-7; 7 nucleotides agree with TRBD1. J lost 6 bases, V lost 4 bases, and 6 bases had no gene match. The germline CDR1 and CDR2 sequences are SEHNR and FQNEAQ (reference sequence). The CDR3 runs 13 residues. CDR3: CASSSDRVGEQYF. CDR3 sequence (DNA): TGTGCCAGCAGCTCCGACAGGGTTGGCGAGCAGTACTTC.

This chain joins TRBV7-2 and TRBJ1-2; possible D gene TRBD1, 6 bases. There are 13 residues in the CDR3. Germline lookup yields CDR1 SGHTA and CDR2 FQGNSA. Trimming took off 8 bases at V and 4 bases at J, with 14 bases between the two ends. The CDR3 spells CASPQGPFYGYTF. The CDR3 DNA sequence: TGTGCCAGCCCACAGGGTCCCTTCTATGGCTACACCTTC.

The CDR3, as DNA: TGCGCCAGCTGGAGCGGGAACTTCGATGAGCAGTTCTTC. This gives the protein CASWSGNFDEQFF. The chain recombines TRBV5-1 with TRBJ2-1, with 7 bases matching TRBD2. The trim removed 7 bases at V and 8 bases at J, leaving 9 bases unmatched. This CDR3 has 13 residues. Germline CDR1 SGHRS, CDR2 YFSETQ.

The chain links TRBV12-5 to TRBJ1-1; D gene unclear. From germline, CDR1 is LGHNT and CDR2 FRNRAP. The V end was cut by 2 bases, the J end by 4 bases, with 14 bases between. This CDR3 contains 15 residues. The CDR3 region is CASGLNGPSFTEAFF. Here the CDR3 DNA reads TGTGCTAGTGGTTTGAATGGACCAAGTTTCACTGAAGCTTTCTTT. The full variable domain, its missing parts supplied by reference TRBV12-5 and TRBJ1-1, is DARVTQTPRHKVTEMGQEVTMRCQPILGHNTVFWYRQTMMQGLELLAYFRNRAPLDDSGMPKDRFSAEMPDATLATLKIQPSEPRDSAVYFCASGLNGPSFTEAFFGQGTRLTVV.

This chain links TRBV7-8 with TRBJ2-7, with D tentatively TRBD1 or TRBD2 (6 bases each). Looked up from germline, CDR1 is SGHVS and CDR2 is FQNEAQ. The germline V and J ends were trimmed by 5 bases and 5 bases, with 16 bases remaining between them. The CDR3 runs 14 residues. The CDR3 sequence is CASSQGRPLHEQYF. The CDR3 region has the DNA TGTGCCAGCAGCCAGGGGAGGCCACTCCACGAGCAGTACTTC.

CDR3 sequence (DNA): TGTGCCAGCAGCCGGGACCCTGTACCCGGGACCTACTATGGCTACACCTTC. It yields the protein CASSRDPVPGTYYGYTF. This chain links TRBV5-4 with TRBJ1-2; weak D call: TRBD1 (5 bases). CDR1 is SGHNT, CDR2 YYREEE, per germline (reference sequence). Trimming left V 4 bases short and J 3 bases short, with 22 bases between. The CDR3 has 17 residues.

This chain uses TRBV18 with TRBJ2-3, with D perhaps TRBD2 (5 bases). The CDR3 runs to 16 residues. V was trimmed by 0 bases and J by 5 bases, leaving 15 bases between them. The V gene's germline CDR1 is KGHSH and CDR2 LQKENI. The CDR3, as DNA: TGTGCCAGCTCACCACCCGGGATTTTCCAGGAAGATACGCAGTATTTT. Translation gives CASSPPGIFQEDTQYF.